Each of the 13 T cell receptor beta chains below was sequenced from the same sample in a study of blood T cell repertoires in COVID-19. The assay was immunoSEQ multiplex PCR, and TCRdb's table has in-frame clones only and misses some. The profile shows 300,000 or so clones, about nine tenths of them singletons. Sequenced sample: peripheral blood. These receptors all come from a woman in her thirties or forties with acute or convalescent COVID-19.

The chain links TRBV9 to TRBJ2-2, with 7 positions matching TRBD1. Per germline, CDR1 SGDLS and CDR2 YYNGEE. CDR3 size: 14 residues. V was clipped by 1 base and J by 3 bases; unmatched bases: 0. CDR3 coding DNA: TGTGCCAGCAGCGTAACAGGGGACACCGGGGAGCTGTTTTTT. Translated, it gives CASSVTGDTGELFF.

The V and J genes are TRBV13 and TRBJ1-2; D may be TRBD1 (5 bases). Germline V gene data show CDR1 as PRHDT and CDR2 as FYEKMQ (reference sequence). Trimming took off 5 bases at V and 1 base at J, with 14 bases between the two ends. CDR3 size: 15 residues. This CDR3 is CASSQHAGLNYGYTF. Here the CDR3 DNA reads TGTGCCAGCAGCCAACACGCGGGGCTTAACTATGGCTACACCTTC. Full variable domain (missing parts from reference TRBV13 and TRBJ1-2): AAGVIQSPRHLIKEKRETATLKCYPIPRHDTVYWYQQGPGQDPQFLISFYEKMQSDKGSIPDRFSAQQFSDYHSELNMSSLELGDSALYFCASSQHAGLNYGYTFGSGTRLTVV.

The chain employs TRBV10-3 and TRBJ1-2, with 9 positions matching TRBD1. The J segment lost 2 bases and the V segment lost 6 bases, leaving 4 bases of the junction unmatched. The germline V gene encodes CDR1 ENHRY and CDR2 SYGVKD. The CDR3 runs to 14 residues. The CDR3 reads CAIRITGGNYGYTF. DNA for the CDR3: TGTGCCATCAGGATAACAGGGGGCAACTATGGCTACACCTTC.

This chain joins TRBV2 and TRBJ1-1; D may be TRBD1 (6 bases). V was cut by 4 bases and J by 3 bases, with 21 bases left in between. This CDR3 contains 17 residues. Germline V gives CDR1 SNHLY, CDR2 FYNNEI. DNA of the CDR3: TGTGCCAGCAGTGCTGGGACAACCTCCGGGGGGGACACTGAAGCTTTCTTT. Its protein is CASSAGTTSGGDTEAFF.

V usage is TRBV9 and J usage is TRBJ2-3; TRBD1 aligns across 9 bases. Germline assignment: CDR1 SGDLS and CDR2 YYNGEE. Unmatched junction bases numbered 6, after V lost 2 bases and J lost 2 bases. This CDR3 has 16 amino acids. The CDR3 DNA reads as TGTGCCAGCAGCGTCCCGGGACAGGGCCCCACAGATACGCAGTATTTT. Its protein is CASSVPGQGPTDTQYF. Full variable domain (rest looked up from reference TRBV9 and TRBJ2-3): DSGVTQTPKHLITATGQRVTLRCSPRSGDLSVYWYQQSLDQGLQFLIQYYNGEERAKGNILERFSAQQFPDLHSELNLSSLELGDSALYFCASSVPGQGPTDTQYFGPGTRLTVL.

The V call is TRBV7-8, the J call TRBJ1-2; 11 nucleotides align to TRBD1. After removal of 4 bases from V and 8 bases from J, the junction contained 9 bases not matched to a gene. Germline values: CDR1 SGHVS, CDR2 FQNEAQ. The CDR3 has 15 amino acids. As DNA, the CDR3 is TGTGCCAGCAGCTCTCTACGGACAGGGGGCTTGGGCTACACCTTC. Translating it yields CASSSLRTGGLGYTF. Together with reference TRBV7-8 and TRBJ1-2, the CDR3 gives the full variable domain: GAGVSQSPRYKVAKRGQDVALRCDPISGHVSLFWYQQALGQGPEFLTYFQNEAQLDKSGLPSDRFFAERPEGSVSTLKIQRTQQEDSAVYLCASSSLRTGGLGYTFGSGTRLTVV.

This chain joins TRBV4-1 and TRBJ2-1; D is unresolved. Germline CDR1 MGHRA, CDR2 YSYEKL. V lost 1 base and J 5 bases, leaving 9 bases between the germline ends. The length of the CDR3 is 14 residues. DNA of the CDR3: TGCGCCAGCAGCCAAGTGGCATCCGACAATGAGCAGTTCTTC. It is translated as CASSQVASDNEQFF.

J is TRBJ2-4 and V is TRBV13; tentative D call: TRBD1 (5 bases). This CDR3 is built from 16 residues. Germline V gives CDR1 PRHDT, CDR2 FYEKMQ (reference sequence). V lost 0 bases to trimming and J lost 0 bases, with 9 bases between them. The CDR3 spells CASSLGQALAKNIQYF. The CDR3 DNA sequence: TGTGCCAGCAGCTTAGGACAGGCGTTAGCCAAAAACATTCAGTACTTC.

The rearrangement links TRBV5-4 to TRBJ1-1, with D possibly matching TRBD1 (5 bases). V lost 0 bases, J lost 4 bases, and 13 bases lay in between. Per the germline V gene, CDR1 is SGHNT and CDR2 is YYREEE (reference sequence). This CDR3 has 15 amino acids. The CDR3 loop is CASSLGTGVATEAFF. CDR3 in DNA: TGTGCCAGCAGCTTGGGGACGGGGGTGGCCACTGAAGCTTTCTTT.

The chain uses TRBV6-5 and TRBJ1-5; D possibly corresponds to TRBD1 (5 bases). CDR1 and CDR2 (germline): MNHEY, SVGAGI. With 7 bases removed from V and 4 bases from J, the gap between germline ends came to 14 bases. The CDR3 is made up of 14 amino acids. Here the CDR3 reads CASTPGKANQPQHF. CDR3 nucleotide sequence: TGTGCCAGCACCCCAGGGAAGGCGAATCAGCCCCAGCATTTT.

The J gene is TRBJ2-3, the V gene TRBV3-1 (or the pseudogene TRBV3-2), with 7 bases lining up with TRBD1. Germline V gene sequence: CDR1 LGHDT, CDR2 YNNKEL (reference sequence). The V gene end was trimmed by 4 bases and the J gene end by 2 bases; junction bases not matched to a gene: 9. CDR3 length: 16 amino acids. CDR3 DNA sequence: TGTGCCAGCAGCCGAGACACAGGGGCCCTCACAGATACGCAGTATTTT. Its translation: CASSRDTGALTDTQYF.

The CDR3 DNA follows: TGTGCCAGTAGTAGAAGCGGGGGCCTGAGCACAGATACGCAGTATTTT. Translation: CASSRSGGLSTDTQYF. This chain links TRBV19 with TRBJ2-3, with 8 bases matching TRBD2. Germline lookup yields CDR1 LNHDA and CDR2 SQIVND (reference sequence). V lost 4 bases and J lost 0; bases outside the gene matches: 6. This CDR3 contains 16 residues. The full variable domain, its missing parts supplied by reference TRBV19 and TRBJ2-3, is DGGITQSPKYLFRKEGQNVTLSCEQNLNHDAMYWYRQDPGQGLRLIYYSQIVNDFQKGDIAEGYSVSREKKESFPLTVTSAQKNPTAFYLCASSRSGGLSTDTQYFGPGTRLTVL.

This rearrangement joins TRBV10-3 to TRBJ2-3, with D tentatively TRBD2 (6 bases). The CDR3 has 13 amino acids. With 11 bases removed from V and 3 bases from J, the gap between germline ends came to 15 bases. Per germline, CDR1 ENHRY and CDR2 SYGVKD. Here the CDR3 reads CASKRAMTDTQYF. CDR3 nucleotides: TGTGCCTCCAAGCGGGCGATGACAGATACGCAGTATTTT.